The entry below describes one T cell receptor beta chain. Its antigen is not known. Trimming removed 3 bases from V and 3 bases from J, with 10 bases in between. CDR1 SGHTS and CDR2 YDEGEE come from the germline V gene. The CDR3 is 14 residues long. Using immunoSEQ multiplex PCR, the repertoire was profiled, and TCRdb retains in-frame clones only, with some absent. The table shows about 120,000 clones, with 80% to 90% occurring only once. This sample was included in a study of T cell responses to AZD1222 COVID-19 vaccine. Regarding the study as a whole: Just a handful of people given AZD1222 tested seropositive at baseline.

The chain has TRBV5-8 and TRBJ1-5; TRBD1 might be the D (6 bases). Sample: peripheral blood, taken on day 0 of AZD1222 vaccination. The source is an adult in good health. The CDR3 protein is CASSWPGHNQPQHF. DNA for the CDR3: TGTGCCAGCAGCTGGCCGGGACACAATCAGCCCCAGCATTTT. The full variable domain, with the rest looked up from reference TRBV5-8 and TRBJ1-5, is EAGVTQSPTHLIKTRGQQATLRCSPISGHTSVYWYQQALGLGLQFLLWYDEGEERNRGNFPPRFSGRQFPNYSSELNVNALELEDSALYLCASSWPGHNQPQHFGDGTRLSIL.